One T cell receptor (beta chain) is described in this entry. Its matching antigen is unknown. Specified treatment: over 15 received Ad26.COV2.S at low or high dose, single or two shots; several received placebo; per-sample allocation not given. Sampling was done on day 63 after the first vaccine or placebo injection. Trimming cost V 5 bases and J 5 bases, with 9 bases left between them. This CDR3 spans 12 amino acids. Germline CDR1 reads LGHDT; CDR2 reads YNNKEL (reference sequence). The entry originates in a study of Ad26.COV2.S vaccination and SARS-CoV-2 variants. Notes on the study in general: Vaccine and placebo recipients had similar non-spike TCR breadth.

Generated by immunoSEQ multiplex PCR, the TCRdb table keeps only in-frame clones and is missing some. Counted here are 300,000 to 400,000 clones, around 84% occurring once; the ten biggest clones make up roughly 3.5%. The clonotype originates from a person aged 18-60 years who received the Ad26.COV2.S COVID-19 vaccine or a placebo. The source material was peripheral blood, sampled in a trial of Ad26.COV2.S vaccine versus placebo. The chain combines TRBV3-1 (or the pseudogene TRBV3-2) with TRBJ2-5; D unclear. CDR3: CASSFDSETQYF. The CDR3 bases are TGTGCCAGCAGCTTCGATTCGGAGACCCAGTACTTC.